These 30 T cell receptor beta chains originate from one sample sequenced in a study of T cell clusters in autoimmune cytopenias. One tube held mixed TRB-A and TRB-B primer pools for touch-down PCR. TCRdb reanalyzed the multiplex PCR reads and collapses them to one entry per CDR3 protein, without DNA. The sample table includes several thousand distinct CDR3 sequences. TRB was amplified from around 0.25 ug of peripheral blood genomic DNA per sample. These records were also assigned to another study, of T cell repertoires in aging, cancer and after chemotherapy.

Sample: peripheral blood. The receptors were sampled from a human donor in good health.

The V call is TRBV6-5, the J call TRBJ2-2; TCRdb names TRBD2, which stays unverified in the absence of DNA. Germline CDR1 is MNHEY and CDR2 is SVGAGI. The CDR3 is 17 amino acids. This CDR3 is CASSYLAGGTNTGELFF.

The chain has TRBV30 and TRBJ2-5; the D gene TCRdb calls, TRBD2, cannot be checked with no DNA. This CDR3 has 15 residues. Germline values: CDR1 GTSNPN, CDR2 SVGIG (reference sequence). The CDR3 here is CAWSVLAGAGETQYF.

CDR3 loop: CASSFFQRDQPQHF. The V call is TRBV5-5, the J call TRBJ1-5. CDR1 is SGHKS and CDR2 is YYEKEE in the germline V gene (reference sequence). The CDR3 loop spans 14 amino acids.

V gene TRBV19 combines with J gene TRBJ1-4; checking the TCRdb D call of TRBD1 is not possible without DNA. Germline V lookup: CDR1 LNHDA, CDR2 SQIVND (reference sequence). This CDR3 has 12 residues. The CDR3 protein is CASSPGRRKLFF.

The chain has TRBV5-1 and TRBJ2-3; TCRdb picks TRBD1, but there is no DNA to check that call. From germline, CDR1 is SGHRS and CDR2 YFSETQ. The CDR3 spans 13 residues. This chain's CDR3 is CASNRGDTDTQYF.

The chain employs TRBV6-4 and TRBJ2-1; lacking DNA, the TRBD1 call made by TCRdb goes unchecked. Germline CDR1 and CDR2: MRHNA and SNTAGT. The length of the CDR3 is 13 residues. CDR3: CASSDGTVGEQFF.

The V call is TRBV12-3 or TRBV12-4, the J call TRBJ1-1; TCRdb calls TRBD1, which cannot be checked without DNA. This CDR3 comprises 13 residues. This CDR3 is CASSTQGNTEAFF.

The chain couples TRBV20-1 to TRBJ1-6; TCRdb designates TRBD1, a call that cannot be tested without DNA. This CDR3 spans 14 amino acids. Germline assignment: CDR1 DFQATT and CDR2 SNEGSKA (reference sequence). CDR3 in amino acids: CSAPDRGGGSPLHF.

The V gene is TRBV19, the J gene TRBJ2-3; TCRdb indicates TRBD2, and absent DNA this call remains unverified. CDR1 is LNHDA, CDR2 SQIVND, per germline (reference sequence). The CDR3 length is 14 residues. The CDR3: CASKLAASTDTQYF.

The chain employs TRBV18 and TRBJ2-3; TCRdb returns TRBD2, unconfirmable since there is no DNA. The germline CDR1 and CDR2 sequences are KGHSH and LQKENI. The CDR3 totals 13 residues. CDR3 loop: CASSPPGLVTQYF.

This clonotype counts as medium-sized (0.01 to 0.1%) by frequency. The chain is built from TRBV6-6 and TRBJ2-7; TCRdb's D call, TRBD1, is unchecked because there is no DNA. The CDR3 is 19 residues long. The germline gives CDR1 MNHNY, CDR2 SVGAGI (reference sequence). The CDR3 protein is CASSYSIDVQGAFPYEQYF.

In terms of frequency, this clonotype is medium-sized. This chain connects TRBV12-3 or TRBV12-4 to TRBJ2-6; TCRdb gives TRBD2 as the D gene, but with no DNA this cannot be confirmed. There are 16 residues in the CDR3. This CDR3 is CASTMERGSGANVLTF.

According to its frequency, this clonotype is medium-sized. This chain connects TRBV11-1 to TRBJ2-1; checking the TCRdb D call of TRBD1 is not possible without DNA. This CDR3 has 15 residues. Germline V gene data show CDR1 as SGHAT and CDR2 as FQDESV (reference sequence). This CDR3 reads CASSPALQGRGEQFF.

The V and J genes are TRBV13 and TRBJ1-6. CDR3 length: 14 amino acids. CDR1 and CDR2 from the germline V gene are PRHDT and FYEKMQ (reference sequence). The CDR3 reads CASGRDSRNSPLHF.

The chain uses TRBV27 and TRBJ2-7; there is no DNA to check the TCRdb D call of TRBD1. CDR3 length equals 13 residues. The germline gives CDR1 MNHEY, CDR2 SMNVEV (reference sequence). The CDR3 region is CASSLWTGGEQYF.

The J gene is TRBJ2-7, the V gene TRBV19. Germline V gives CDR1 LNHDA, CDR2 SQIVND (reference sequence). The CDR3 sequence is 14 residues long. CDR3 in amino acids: CASRDLASSYEQYF.

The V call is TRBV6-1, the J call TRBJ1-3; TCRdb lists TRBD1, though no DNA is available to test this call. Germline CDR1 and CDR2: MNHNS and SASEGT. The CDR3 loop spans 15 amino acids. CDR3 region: CASSELGHGGNTIYF.

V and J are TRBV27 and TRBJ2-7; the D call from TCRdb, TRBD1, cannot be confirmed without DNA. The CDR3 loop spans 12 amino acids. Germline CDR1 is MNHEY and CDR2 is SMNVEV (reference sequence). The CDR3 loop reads CASSRNRDEQYF.

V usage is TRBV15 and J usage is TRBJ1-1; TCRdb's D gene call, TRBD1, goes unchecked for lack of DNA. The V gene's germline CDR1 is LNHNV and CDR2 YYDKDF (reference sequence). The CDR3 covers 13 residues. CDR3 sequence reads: CATSRDRRGEAFF.

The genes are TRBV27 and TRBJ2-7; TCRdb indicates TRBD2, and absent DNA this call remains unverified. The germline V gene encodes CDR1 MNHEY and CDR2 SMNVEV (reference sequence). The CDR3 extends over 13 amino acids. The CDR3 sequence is CASRKTREGEQYF.

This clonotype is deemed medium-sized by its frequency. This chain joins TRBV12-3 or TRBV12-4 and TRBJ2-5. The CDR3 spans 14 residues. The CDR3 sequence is CASSLRRQQETQYF.

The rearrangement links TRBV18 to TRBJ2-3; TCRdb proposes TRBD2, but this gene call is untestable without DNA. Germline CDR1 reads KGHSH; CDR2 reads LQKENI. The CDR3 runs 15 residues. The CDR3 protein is CASRSSGGLTDTQYF.

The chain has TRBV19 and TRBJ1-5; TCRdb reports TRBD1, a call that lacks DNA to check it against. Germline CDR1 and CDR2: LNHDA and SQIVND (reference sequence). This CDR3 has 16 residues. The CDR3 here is CASSRTGGGGYQPQHF.

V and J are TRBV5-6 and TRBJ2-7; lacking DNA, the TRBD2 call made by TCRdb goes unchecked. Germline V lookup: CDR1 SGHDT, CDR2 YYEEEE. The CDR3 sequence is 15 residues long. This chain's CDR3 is CASSLGGSGTYEQYF.

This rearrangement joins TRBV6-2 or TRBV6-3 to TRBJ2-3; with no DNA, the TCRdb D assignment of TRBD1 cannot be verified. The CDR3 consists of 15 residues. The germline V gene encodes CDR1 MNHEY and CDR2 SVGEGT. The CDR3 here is CASSYGADSTDTQYF.

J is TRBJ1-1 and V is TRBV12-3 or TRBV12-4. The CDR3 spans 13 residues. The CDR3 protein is CASSLQWDTEAFF.

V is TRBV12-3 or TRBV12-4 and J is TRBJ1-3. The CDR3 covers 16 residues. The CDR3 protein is CASSLKAAASGNTIYF.

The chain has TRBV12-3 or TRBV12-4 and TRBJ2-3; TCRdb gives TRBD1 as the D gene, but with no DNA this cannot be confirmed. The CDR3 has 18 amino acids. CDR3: CASTPRTGGVMVTDTQYF.

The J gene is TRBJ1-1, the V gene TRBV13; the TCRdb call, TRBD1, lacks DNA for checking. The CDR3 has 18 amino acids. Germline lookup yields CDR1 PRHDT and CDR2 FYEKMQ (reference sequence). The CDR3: CASSSTRAGTGGYTEAFF.

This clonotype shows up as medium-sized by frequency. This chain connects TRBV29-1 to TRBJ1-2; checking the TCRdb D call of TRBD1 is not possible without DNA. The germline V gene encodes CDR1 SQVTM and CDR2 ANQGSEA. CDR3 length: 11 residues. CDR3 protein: CSVTGGDGYTF. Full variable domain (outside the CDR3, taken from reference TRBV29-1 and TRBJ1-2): SAVISQKPSRDICQRGTSLTIQCQVDSQVTMMFWYRQQPGQSLTLIATANQGSEATYESGFVIDKFPISRPNLTFSTLTVSNMSPEDSSIYLCSVTGGDGYTFGSGTRLTVV.